A single sample is the source of the 13 T cell receptor beta chains below, sequenced in a study of CD8 T cells in ankylosing spondylitis. MiXCR, applied by TCRdb to the 5' RACE reads, yields one record per CDR3 protein. The data hold 200,000 to 300,000 distinct CDR3 sequences, with roughly 8% observed a single time. The sequenced material came from blood, either unsorted or a sorted T cell fraction (not recorded which). These receptors originate from a female donor with ankylosing spondylitis or in good health (not recorded which).

This clonotype has ten or more counts. V gene TRBV29-1 combines with J gene TRBJ1-2; 12 nucleotides line up with TRBD1. CDR3 length: 17 residues. Germline lookup yields CDR1 SQVTM and CDR2 ANQGSEA. The junction had 12 bases not matched to a gene; V was cut back by 5 bases and J by 2 bases. Here the CDR3 reads CSVSSGQGATNNYGYTF. In DNA, the CDR3 is TGCAGCGTTTCCTCGGGACAGGGGGCCACTAACAACTATGGCTACACCTTC.

This clonotype was recorded many times. The chain employs TRBV5-1 and TRBJ1-2; D may be TRBD1 (6 bases). V was clipped by 3 bases and J by 6 bases, with 9 bases between them. This CDR3 spans 12 amino acids. Germline CDR1 and CDR2: SGHRS and YFSETQ. The CDR3 region is CASSSYRDGYTF. CDR3 nucleotides: TGCGCCAGCAGCTCTTACAGGGATGGCTACACCTTC. The full variable domain, completed using reference TRBV5-1 and TRBJ1-2, is KAGVTQTPRYLIKTRGQQVTLSCSPISGHRSVSWYQQTPGQGLQFLFEYFSETQRNKGNFPGRFSGRQFSNSRSEMNVSTLELGDSALYLCASSSYRDGYTFGSGTRLTVV.

This clonotype was detected a few times. This chain's CDR3 is CASSVSGELFF. The CDR3 DNA sequence: TGTGCCAGCAGCGTCTCCGGGGAGCTGTTTTTT. The genes are TRBV9 and TRBJ2-2; D call uncertain. CDR3 length: 11 residues. In germline, CDR1 is SGDLS, CDR2 YYNGEE. Trimming removed 2 bases at V and 6 bases at J, with 2 bases between.

The chain is built from TRBV11-3 and TRBJ2-5; D is undetermined. Per germline, CDR1 SGHNT and CDR2 YENEEA. The germline V and J ends were trimmed by 0 bases and 7 bases, with 9 bases remaining between them. The CDR3 has 13 amino acids. The CDR3 loop reads CASSLDSMGTQYF. The CDR3 nucleotides read TGTGCCAGCAGCTTAGATTCAATGGGGACCCAGTACTTC.

This clonotype was observed at least ten times. The chain links TRBV5-1 to TRBJ2-5, with a tentative D call TRBD2 (5 bases). The germline V and J ends were trimmed by 7 bases and 1 base, with 14 bases remaining between them. In germline, CDR1 is SGHRS, CDR2 YFSETQ. The CDR3 is 14 residues long. DNA of the CDR3: TGCGCCAGCTCGTCGAGGGTGACCCAAGAGACCCAGTACTTC. Encoded protein: CASSSRVTQETQYF.

This clonotype has a count of ten or more. The chain uses TRBV27 and TRBJ2-2; 7 nucleotides align to TRBD2. After removal of 8 bases from V and 6 bases from J, the junction contained 3 bases not matched to a gene. Germline CDR1 MNHEY, CDR2 SMNVEV (reference sequence). The CDR3 is 12 residues long. The CDR3 sequence: CASLGGAGELFF. CDR3 sequence (DNA): TGTGCCAGCTTGGGGGGGGCCGGGGAGCTGTTTTTT.

This clonotype was detected ten times or more. The chain is built from TRBV3-1 and TRBJ2-2, with 9 bases fitting TRBD2. Germline CDR1 LGHDT, CDR2 YNNKEL (reference sequence). There are 14 residues in the CDR3. J gave up 8 bases and V 0 bases, and 1 base lay outside the gene matches. CDR3 bases: TGTGCCAGCAGCCAAGACAGCGGGAGGGGGGAGCTGTTTTTT. It translates to CASSQDSGRGELFF. The variable domain in full, with the rest retrieved from reference TRBV3-1 and TRBJ2-2, is DTAVSQTPKYLVTQMGNDKSIKCEQNLGHDTMYWYKQDSKKFLKIMFSYNNKELIINETVPNRFSPKSPDKAHLNLHINSLELGDSAVYFCASSQDSGRGELFFGEGSRLTVL.

This clonotype occurred many times. CDR3 in DNA: TGCAGCGTAGTACCGATGAACACTGAAGCTTTCTTT. Encoded protein: CSVVPMNTEAFF. J is TRBJ1-1 and V is TRBV29-1; no clear D gene. Germline V lookup: CDR1 SQVTM, CDR2 ANQGSEA. V shed 6 bases and J shed 0 bases, with 8 bases lying between them. This CDR3 contains 12 residues. Variable domain in full (rest from reference TRBV29-1 and TRBJ1-1): SAVISQKPSRDICQRGTSLTIQCQVDSQVTMMFWYRQQPGQSLTLIATANQGSEATYESGFVIDKFPISRPNLTFSTLTVSNMSPEDSSIYLCSVVPMNTEAFFGQGTRLTVV.

This clonotype came up many times. The genes are TRBV19 and TRBJ2-1; perhaps TRBD2 as D (5 bases). The CDR3 sequence is 14 residues long. From germline, CDR1 is LNHDA and CDR2 SQIVND (reference sequence). The ends were cut back, 5 bases at V and 0 bases at J, with 8 bases in the middle. CDR3 nucleotide sequence: TGTGCCAGTAGTGAGGAGGTCTCCTACAATGAGCAGTTCTTC. Encoded protein: CASSEEVSYNEQFF. Together with reference TRBV19 and TRBJ2-1, the CDR3 gives the full variable domain: DGGITQSPKYLFRKEGQNVTLSCEQNLNHDAMYWYRQDPGQGLRLIYYSQIVNDFQKGDIAEGYSVSREKKESFPLTVTSAQKNPTAFYLCASSEEVSYNEQFFGPGTRLTVL.

In its sample, this clonotype was seen many times. J is TRBJ1-2 and V is TRBV5-5; D is ambiguous. The CDR3 is made up of 15 amino acids. In germline, CDR1 is SGHKS, CDR2 YYEKEE (reference sequence). V was shortened by 0 bases and J by 2 bases, with 11 bases between the two germline ends. CDR3 protein: CASSLVADSNYGYTF. Here the CDR3 DNA reads TGTGCCAGCAGCTTGGTGGCAGATTCGAACTATGGCTACACCTTC.

As regards this clonotype: This may arise from a read error, as a much more abundant clone is one base away. The rearrangement joins TRBV3-1 to TRBJ2-1, with 7 bases that match TRBD2. This CDR3 region has 16 residues. Germline lookup yields CDR1 LGHDT and CDR2 YNNKEL (reference sequence). The CDR3 loop is CTSSLQLARSYNEQFF. DNA for the CDR3: TGTACCAGCAGCCTCCAACTAGCGAGGTCCTACAATGAGCAGTTCTTC.

This clonotype was seen at least ten times. The V call is TRBV5-1, the J call TRBJ2-5, with D perhaps TRBD2 (5 bases). In germline, CDR1 is SGHRS, CDR2 YFSETQ. The CDR3 runs to 15 residues. V lost 4 bases and J lost 5, with 18 bases in between. The CDR3 DNA reads TGCGCCAGCAGCGACCAAAAGGCTGGAGGCGAGACCCAGTACTTC. As protein: CASSDQKAGGETQYF.

This clonotype was found many times. This chain links TRBV20-1 with TRBJ2-5, with a tentative D call TRBD2 (5 bases). V lost 5 bases, J lost 2 bases, and 18 bases lay in between. The CDR3 has 15 residues. Per the germline V gene, CDR1 is DFQATT and CDR2 is SNEGSKA (reference sequence). CDR3: CSAEDSPGRQETQYF. CDR3 sequence (DNA): TGCAGTGCTGAAGACTCTCCGGGGAGACAAGAGACCCAGTACTTC.